The 6 T cell receptor beta chains given below trace back to one sample, sequenced in a study of response to subunit inactivated influenza vaccine. MiXCR, run by TCRdb on the RT-PCR reads, gives a single entry per CDR3 protein. The sample shows roughly 710,000 distinct CDR3 sequences, 11% to 15% of them seen only once. The sample was PBMCs from blood, taken around 15 days before vaccination. Receptor source: a man aged 45 to 65 who received an inactivated influenza vaccine.

J is TRBJ2-7 and V is TRBV28; TRBD2 aligns across 8 bases. V was pared by 3 bases and J by 3 bases, with 7 bases of the junction left unmatched. The CDR3 extends over 15 amino acids. Germline V gene data show CDR1 as MDHEN and CDR2 as SYDVKM. The CDR3 region is CASSFTSGVIYEQYF. CDR3 in DNA: TGTGCCAGCAGTTTCACTAGCGGAGTGATCTACGAGCAGTACTTC.

This clonotype was counted a few times. The V and J genes are TRBV28 and TRBJ2-2; TRBD1 or TRBD2 may be the D gene (6 bases each). This CDR3 comprises 15 residues. V lost 1 base to trimming and J lost 8 bases, with 14 bases between them. Germline V gene data show CDR1 as MDHEN and CDR2 as SYDVKM. The CDR3 DNA sequence: TGTGCCAGCAGTTTATTATTGGGGGGCGTAGGGGAGCTGTTTTTT. Protein: CASSLLLGGVGELFF.

The rearrangement joins TRBV4-3 to TRBJ1-4, with D possibly being TRBD1 (6 bases). The CDR3 sequence is 15 residues long. Trimming cost V 1 base and J 4 bases, with 10 bases left between them. Germline CDR1 and CDR2: LGHNA and YSLEER. The CDR3 nucleotides read TGCGCCAGCAGCCAAGTGTTACAGGGTAATGAAAAACTGTTTTTT. Protein sequence: CASSQVLQGNEKLFF.

V gene TRBV20-1 combines with J gene TRBJ2-1; D perhaps matches TRBD2 (5 bases). In germline, CDR1 is DFQATT, CDR2 SNEGSKA (reference sequence). V was shortened by 5 bases and J by 9 bases, with 17 bases between the two germline ends. The CDR3 contains 13 residues. This CDR3 is CSARGLTTGEQFF. The DNA of the CDR3 is TGCAGTGCTCGGGGTCTTACCACCGGTGAGCAGTTCTTC.

The V gene is TRBV12-3 or TRBV12-4, the J gene TRBJ1-2; 7 positions agree with TRBD1. The CDR3 sequence is 14 residues long. V dropped 3 bases and J dropped 4; count of bases not matched to a gene: 5. In DNA, the CDR3 is TGTGCCAGCAGTTTGGGGGGACAGACCTATGGCTACACCTTC. Translation: CASSLGGQTYGYTF.

This clonotype was recorded a few times. The V gene is TRBV5-6, the J gene TRBJ1-2; D remains unclear. V was pared by 5 bases and J by 3 bases, with 17 bases between. Germline V gives CDR1 SGHDT, CDR2 YYEEEE. The CDR3 extends over 15 amino acids. CDR3 loop: CASRKLRESYYGYTF. CDR3 nucleotide sequence: TGTGCCAGCAGAAAATTGAGAGAATCCTACTATGGCTACACCTTC.